The 18 T cell receptor beta chains reported below all come from one sample, sequenced in a study of shared clonotypes between healthy human individuals. CD8 cells classed as naive were CD45RO-negative and positively selected for CCR7, excluding terminally differentiated effector memory CD45RA+ cells. Profiled with immunoSEQ multiplex PCR; TCRdb holds only in-frame clones, not every one. The sample holds 2 million to 2.5 million clones, just under 95% seen once. The sample taken for sequencing was naive CD8+ T cells sorted from blood. The receptor set was obtained from a man younger than 30 in good health.

This sequence joins TRBV6-5 and TRBJ2-1; D might be TRBD2 (6 bases). Germline assignment: CDR1 MNHEY and CDR2 SVGAGI. The CDR3 has 14 residues. Between the trimmed V and J ends, which lost 6 bases and 7 bases, there was a span of 16 bases. CDR3 nucleotide sequence: TGTGCCAGCAGGAGTATCCTAGCGAGTAATGAGCAGTTCTTC. This encodes CASRSILASNEQFF.

The rearrangement uses TRBV7-2 and TRBJ1-2, with D unclear. This CDR3 has 14 residues. V dropped 2 bases and J dropped 4 bases, with 11 bases sitting between them. From germline, CDR1 is SGHTA and CDR2 FQGNSA. The CDR3 DNA is TGTGCCAGCAGCTTATGTCCAGATTCCTATGGCTACACCTTC. Translated: CASSLCPDSYGYTF.

The chain combines TRBV7-9 with TRBJ2-1; no definite D call. V was pared by 6 bases and J by 8 bases, with 8 bases between. This CDR3 has 11 residues. Germline V gene sequence: CDR1 SEHNR, CDR2 FQNEAQ (reference sequence). The CDR3, as DNA: TGTGCCAGCAGGAGACTCGATGAGCAGTTCTTC. As protein: CASRRLDEQFF.

This clone was seen once. The V call is TRBV19, the J call TRBJ2-7, with a weak D call TRBD1 (5 bases). V gave up 5 bases and J gave up 3 bases, with 14 bases separating them. The CDR3 covers 14 residues. CDR1 is LNHDA and CDR2 is SQIVND in the germline V gene (reference sequence). CDR3 in DNA: TGTGCCAGTAGTGTTCAGGGATTTTACTACGAGCAGTACTTC. Translation: CASSVQGFYYEQYF.

As for this clone: One end of the junction does not line up with germline, which may come from a read error. This rearrangement joins TRBV7-3 to TRBJ2-3, with 9 bases aligning to TRBD1. CDR3 length: 15 amino acids. Germline CDR1 is SGHTA and CDR2 is FQGTGA. The DNA of the CDR3 is TGTGCCAGCAGCTTAGTGGGACAGGGCACCGATACGCAGTATTTT. Protein product: CASSLVGQGTDTQYF.

The V call is TRBV5-6, the J call TRBJ2-7, with TRBD2 matching 15 bases. The CDR3 extends over 16 amino acids. The V gene's germline CDR1 is SGHDT and CDR2 YYEEEE. J lost 5 bases, V lost 3 bases, and 6 bases had no gene match. The CDR3 DNA reads TGTGCCAGCAGCTGGGGACTAGCGGGGGGCGTCAACGAGCAGTACTTC. This encodes CASSWGLAGGVNEQYF.

Turning to this clone: Other DNA sequences of this sample code for an identical CDR3. The rearrangement joins TRBV7-9 to TRBJ2-7; the D gene is possibly TRBD1 (5 bases). V dropped 2 bases and J dropped 4 bases, with 9 bases sitting between them. Germline V gene data show CDR1 as SEHNR and CDR2 as FQNEAQ (reference sequence). The CDR3 is 13 amino acids. The chain's CDR3 is CASSLSDSYEQYF. CDR3 DNA sequence: TGTGCCAGCAGCTTATCCGACAGTTACGAGCAGTACTTC.

The J gene is TRBJ2-7, the V gene TRBV4-1; D gene ambiguous. Germline V gene lookup returns CDR1 MGHRA and CDR2 YSYEKL. The CDR3 is 15 residues long. Trimming cost V 0 bases and J 3 bases, with 12 bases left between them. The CDR3 DNA is TGCGCCAGCAGCCAAGATCGGTTCCCCCTCTACGAGCAGTACTTC. Translation: CASSQDRFPLYEQYF.

On this clone: The same CDR3 arises from other DNA sequences in this sample as well. The chain uses TRBV27 and TRBJ2-2; no clear D. Germline CDR1 and CDR2: MNHEY and SMNVEV (reference sequence). This CDR3 contains 13 residues. V lost 6 bases and J 1 base, leaving 6 bases between the germline ends. The CDR3 loop is CASRLGNTGELFF. The CDR3, as DNA: TGTGCCAGCAGGCTAGGGAACACCGGGGAGCTGTTTTTT.

The chain carries TRBV9 and TRBJ2-2; 7 positions agree with TRBD1. V lost 7 bases to trimming and J lost 5 bases; unmatched junction nucleotides: 5. Germline loops: CDR1 SGDLS, CDR2 YYNGEE. The CDR3 covers 13 residues. The CDR3, as DNA: TGTGCCAGCGAGACAGGGTATACCGGGGAGCTGTTTTTT. As protein: CASETGYTGELFF. Full variable domain (remainder filled in from reference TRBV9 and TRBJ2-2): DSGVTQTPKHLITATGQRVTLRCSPRSGDLSVYWYQQSLDQGLQFLIQYYNGEERAKGNILERFSAQQFPDLHSELNLSSLELGDSALYFCASETGYTGELFFGEGSRLTVL.

This sequence joins TRBV29-1 and TRBJ2-2, with TRBD2 matching 10 bases. In germline, CDR1 is SQVTM, CDR2 ANQGSEA. V lost 6 bases, J lost 5 bases, and 12 bases stayed unmatched. CDR3 length: 16 residues. This chain's CDR3 is CSVANLAGDGTGELFF. The CDR3 region has the DNA TGCAGCGTCGCAAACCTAGCGGGAGACGGGACCGGGGAGCTGTTTTTT.

The V and J genes are TRBV19 and TRBJ2-7; 8 positions agree with TRBD1. CDR1 LNHDA and CDR2 SQIVND come from the germline V gene (reference sequence). Unmatched junction bases numbered 5, after V lost 3 bases and J lost 1 base. The CDR3 contains 15 residues. CDR3 loop: CASSIRTGGSYEQYF. As DNA, the CDR3 is TGTGCCAGTAGTATCCGAACAGGGGGTTCCTACGAGCAGTACTTC.

V usage is TRBV14 and J usage is TRBJ1-2; D gene ambiguous. The CDR3 totals 12 residues. In germline, CDR1 is SGHDN, CDR2 FVKESK. V was clipped by 0 bases and J by 9 bases, with 8 bases between them. The CDR3 DNA reads TGTGCCAGCAGCCAAGATTCGGGGAGCTACACCTTC. It yields the protein CASSQDSGSYTF.

The chain uses TRBV7-3 and TRBJ2-2, with TRBD2 identical over 12 bases. The CDR3 contains 15 residues. Germline V gives CDR1 SGHTA, CDR2 FQGTGA. The J segment lost 6 bases and the V segment lost 5 bases, leaving 4 bases of the junction unmatched. DNA for the CDR3: TGTGCCAGCAGCATGACTAGCGGGGGACCCGGGGAGCTGTTTTTT. This codes for CASSMTSGGPGELFF.

The J gene is TRBJ2-1, the V gene TRBV11-2; 10 bases are shared with TRBD2. The junction had 6 bases not matched to a gene; V was cut back by 5 bases and J by 8 bases. CDR1 is SGHAT, CDR2 FQNNGV, per germline. CDR3 length equals 14 residues. The CDR3 DNA reads as TGTGCCAGCAGCACAGCGGGGGGGCGAGATGAGCAGTTCTTC. Translated, it gives CASSTAGGRDEQFF.

Worth noting for this clone: This sample includes further DNA sequences coding for the same CDR3. The rearrangement uses TRBV5-6 and TRBJ2-7, with 13 bases identical to TRBD2. CDR3 size: 14 residues. The germline V gene encodes CDR1 SGHDT and CDR2 YYEEEE. Trimming took 7 bases from V and 4 from J; bases not matched to a gene: 5. In DNA form, the CDR3 reads TGTGCCAGCTCCTCGGGACTAGCGGGATACGAGCAGTACTTC. This gives the protein CASSSGLAGYEQYF.

The chain uses TRBV2 and TRBJ2-7; TRBD1 is a possible D gene (6 bases). V lost 4 bases, J lost 4 bases, and 11 bases lay in between. The CDR3 loop spans 13 amino acids. Germline CDR1 SNHLY, CDR2 FYNNEI. As DNA, the CDR3 is TGTGCCAGCAGTGCCGGGACACCTTACGAGCAGTACTTC. It is translated as CASSAGTPYEQYF.

The chain is built from TRBV7-2 and TRBJ1-1; D perhaps matches TRBD1 (5 bases). The V gene's germline CDR1 is SGHTA and CDR2 FQGNSA. V dropped 5 bases and J dropped 11 bases, with 18 bases sitting between them. CDR3 length: 13 residues. The CDR3 DNA reads TGTGCCAGCAGCCCTCCAGGGATCACCTTGGCTTTCTTT. Protein product: CASSPPGITLAFF.